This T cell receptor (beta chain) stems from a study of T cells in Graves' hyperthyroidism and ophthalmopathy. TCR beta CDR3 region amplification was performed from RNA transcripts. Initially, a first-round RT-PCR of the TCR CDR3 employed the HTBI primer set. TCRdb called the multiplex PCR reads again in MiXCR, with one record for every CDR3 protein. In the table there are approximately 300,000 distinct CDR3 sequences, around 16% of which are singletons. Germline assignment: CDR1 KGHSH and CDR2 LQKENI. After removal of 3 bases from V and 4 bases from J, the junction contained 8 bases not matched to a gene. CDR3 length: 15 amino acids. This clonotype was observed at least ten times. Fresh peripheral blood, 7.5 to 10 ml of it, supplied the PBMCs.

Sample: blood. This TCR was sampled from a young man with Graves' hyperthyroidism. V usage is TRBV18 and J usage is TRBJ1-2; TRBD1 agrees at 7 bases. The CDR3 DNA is TGTGCCAGCTCACCCCCCTTGGCAGGGGGCTATGGCTACACCTTC. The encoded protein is CASSPPLAGGYGYTF.